The 9 T cell receptor beta chains given below trace back to one sample, sequenced in a study of blood T cell repertoires in COVID-19. The protocol was immunoSEQ multiplex PCR, while the TCRdb copy is restricted to in-frame clones and leaves out a portion. The table includes 250,000 to 300,000 clones, about nine tenths detected once. The sample comprised peripheral blood. These receptors all stem from a woman younger than 45 with active or convalescent COVID-19.

The CDR3 DNA sequence: TGTGCCAGCAGCTTCAGCGGGGGGCCCCGCACAGATACGCAGTATTTT. This gives the protein CASSFSGGPRTDTQYF. The chain carries TRBV5-6 and TRBJ2-3, with 9 bases that match TRBD2. The germline V gene has CDR1 SGHDT and CDR2 YYEEEE. The V gene end was trimmed by 2 bases and the J gene end by 1 base; junction bases not matched to a gene: 5. The CDR3 runs 16 residues.

The rearrangement uses TRBV19 and TRBJ1-5; a weak D match, TRBD1 (5 bases). CDR1 and CDR2 from the germline V gene are LNHDA and SQIVND (reference sequence). V lost 6 bases and J 3 bases, leaving 12 bases between the germline ends. The CDR3 consists of 14 residues. The CDR3 loop reads CASRPDSYNQPQHF. CDR3 nucleotides: TGTGCCAGTAGACCAGACAGCTACAATCAGCCCCAGCATTTT.

V is TRBV19 and J is TRBJ1-2; 12 bases are shared with TRBD1. J gave up 9 bases and V 7 bases, and 3 bases lay outside the gene matches. This CDR3 comprises 12 residues. Germline V gene sequence: CDR1 LNHDA, CDR2 SQIVND (reference sequence). CDR3 sequence: CASTGQGARYTF. CDR3 in DNA: TGTGCCAGTACGGGACAGGGGGCTCGCTACACCTTC.

This clone has a single count. The chain employs TRBV5-1 and TRBJ2-7, with D perhaps matching TRBD1 (6 bases). CDR1 is SGHRS, CDR2 YFSETQ, per germline. Deletions cut 10 bases from V and 2 bases from J, with 13 bases between. The CDR3 extends over 12 amino acids. The CDR3 DNA reads as TGCGCCTCCTGGGACAATCCCTACGAGCAGTACTTC. Translated: CASWDNPYEQYF.

The chain is built from TRBV28 and TRBJ2-5; TRBD1 matches at 9 bases. Germline V gene data show CDR1 as MDHEN and CDR2 as SYDVKM. Trimming cost V 6 bases and J 4 bases; bases outside gene matches: 3. The CDR3 is 13 amino acids. The CDR3 DNA reads as TGTGCCAGCAGACAGGGGGCACGAGAGACCCAGTACTTC. Translating it yields CASRQGARETQYF.

A single count supports this clone. The rearrangement joins TRBV24-1 to TRBJ1-3, with D perhaps TRBD1 (6 bases). V was trimmed by 2 bases and J by 4 bases, leaving 14 bases between them. Per the germline V gene, CDR1 is KGHDR and CDR2 is SFDVKD. The CDR3 has 16 residues. The CDR3 coding sequence is TGTGCCACCAGTGATTCGGGGGGCAAAGGAGGAAACACCATATATTTT. Protein product: CATSDSGGKGGNTIYF.

Remarks on this clone: Germline and junction disagree at one end, which may indicate a read error. This chain connects TRBV7-7 to TRBJ2-1, with 13 bases matching TRBD2. CDR1 and CDR2 from the germline V gene are SSHAT and FNYEAQ (reference sequence). This CDR3 is 16 amino acids long. CDR3 loop: CASSRGLAGPWNEQFF. Here the CDR3 DNA reads TGTGCTAGCAGCCGGGGACTAGCGGGGCCCTGGAATGAGCAGTTCTTC.

The chain uses TRBV5-1 and TRBJ2-7, with TRBD2 matching 11 bases. The CDR3 is made up of 16 amino acids. Losses at the gene ends were 4 bases for V and 4 bases for J; bases not matched to a gene: 10. In germline, CDR1 is SGHRS, CDR2 YFSETQ. The CDR3 nucleotides read TGCGCCAGCAGCGGTTCCCCTACTAGCGGGGGATACGAGCAGTACTTC. Translating it yields CASSGSPTSGGYEQYF.

This chain links TRBV9 with TRBJ1-2; 9 bases match TRBD1. The germline gives CDR1 SGDLS, CDR2 YYNGEE. This CDR3 comprises 14 residues. J was trimmed by 6 bases and V by 0 bases; bases with no gene match: 3. As DNA, the CDR3 is TGTGCCAGCAGCGTAGTGGGGACAGGGAATGGCTACACCTTC. Its protein is CASSVVGTGNGYTF.